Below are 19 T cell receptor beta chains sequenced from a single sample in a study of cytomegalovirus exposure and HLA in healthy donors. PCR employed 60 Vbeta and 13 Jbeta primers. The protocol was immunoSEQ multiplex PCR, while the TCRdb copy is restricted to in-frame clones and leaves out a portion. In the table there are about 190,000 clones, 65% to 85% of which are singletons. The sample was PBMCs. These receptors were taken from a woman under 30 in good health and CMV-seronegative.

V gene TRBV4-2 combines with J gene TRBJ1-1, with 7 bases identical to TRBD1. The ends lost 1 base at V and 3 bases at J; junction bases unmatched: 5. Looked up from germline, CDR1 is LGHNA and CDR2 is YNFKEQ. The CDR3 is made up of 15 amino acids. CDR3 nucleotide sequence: TGTGCCAGCAGCCAAGTGGCAGGGGGGTACACTGAAGCTTTCTTT. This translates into CASSQVAGGYTEAFF.

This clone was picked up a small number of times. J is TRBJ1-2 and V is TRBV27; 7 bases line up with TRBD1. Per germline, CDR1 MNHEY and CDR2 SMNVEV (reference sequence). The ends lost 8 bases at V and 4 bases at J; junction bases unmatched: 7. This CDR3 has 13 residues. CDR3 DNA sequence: TGTGCCAGCGGATTCCGGGACAGCTATGGCTACACCTTC. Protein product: CASGFRDSYGYTF.

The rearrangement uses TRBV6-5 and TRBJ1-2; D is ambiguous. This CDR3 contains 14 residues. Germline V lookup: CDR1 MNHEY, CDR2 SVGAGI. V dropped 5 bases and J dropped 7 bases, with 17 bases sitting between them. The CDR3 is CASSPNGLDFGYTF. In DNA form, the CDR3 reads TGTGCCAGCAGTCCTAACGGACTGGACTTTGGCTACACCTTC.

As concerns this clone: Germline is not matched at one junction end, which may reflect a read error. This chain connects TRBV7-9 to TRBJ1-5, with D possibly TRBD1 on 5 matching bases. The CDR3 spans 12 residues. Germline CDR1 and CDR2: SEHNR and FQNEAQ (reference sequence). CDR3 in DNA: TGTTCCAGCAGCTTTCAAGGGGAGCCCCAGCATTTT. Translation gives CSSSFQGEPQHF.

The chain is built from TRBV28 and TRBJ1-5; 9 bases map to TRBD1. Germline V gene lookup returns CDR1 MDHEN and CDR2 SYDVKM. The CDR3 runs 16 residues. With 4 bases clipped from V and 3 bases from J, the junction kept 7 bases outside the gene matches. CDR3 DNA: TGTGCCAGCAGTTCCCGGGGACAGGGAAACAATCAGCCCCAGCATTTT. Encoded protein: CASSSRGQGNNQPQHF.

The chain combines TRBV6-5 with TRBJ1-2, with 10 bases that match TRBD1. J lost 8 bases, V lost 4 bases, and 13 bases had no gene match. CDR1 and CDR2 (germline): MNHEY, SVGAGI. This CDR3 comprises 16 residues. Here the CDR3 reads CASSLNRDRGLEGYTF. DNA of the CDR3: TGTGCCAGCAGTTTAAACCGGGACAGGGGCTTAGAGGGCTACACCTTC.

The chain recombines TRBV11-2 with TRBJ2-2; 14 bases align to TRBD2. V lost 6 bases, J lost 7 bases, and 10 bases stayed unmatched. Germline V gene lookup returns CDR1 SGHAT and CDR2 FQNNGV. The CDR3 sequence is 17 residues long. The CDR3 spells CASRGLAGEAGIGELFF. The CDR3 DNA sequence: TGTGCCAGCAGGGGACTAGCGGGAGAAGCGGGGATCGGGGAGCTGTTTTTT.

CDR3 sequence (DNA): TGCGCCAGCAGCCAAGGTGGGAGAGGCTCCTACGAGCAGTACTTC. This sequence encodes CASSQGGRGSYEQYF. This chain uses TRBV4-3 with TRBJ2-7, with D possibly TRBD2 on 5 matching bases. Germline V gene data show CDR1 as LGHNA and CDR2 as YSLEER. The CDR3 length is 15 residues. V gave up 1 base and J gave up 0 bases, with 10 bases separating them.

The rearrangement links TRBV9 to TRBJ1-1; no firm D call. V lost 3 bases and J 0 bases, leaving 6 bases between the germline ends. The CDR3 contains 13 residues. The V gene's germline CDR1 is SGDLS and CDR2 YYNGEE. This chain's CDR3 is CASSANMNTEAFF. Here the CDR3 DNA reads TGTGCCAGCAGCGCAAACATGAACACTGAAGCTTTCTTT.

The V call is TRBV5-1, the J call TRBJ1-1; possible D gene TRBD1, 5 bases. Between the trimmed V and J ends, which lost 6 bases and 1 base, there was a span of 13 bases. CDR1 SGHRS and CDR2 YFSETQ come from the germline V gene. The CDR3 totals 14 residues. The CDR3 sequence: CASTEQESNTEAFF. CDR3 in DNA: TGCGCCAGCACCGAACAGGAGTCGAACACTGAAGCTTTCTTT.

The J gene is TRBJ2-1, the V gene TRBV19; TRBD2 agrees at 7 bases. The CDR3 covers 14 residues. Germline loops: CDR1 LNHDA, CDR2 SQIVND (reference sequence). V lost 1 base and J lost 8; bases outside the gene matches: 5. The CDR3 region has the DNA TGTGCCAGTAGTATAGGAGGCGGGAGCGATGAGCAGTTCTTC. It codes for CASSIGGGSDEQFF.

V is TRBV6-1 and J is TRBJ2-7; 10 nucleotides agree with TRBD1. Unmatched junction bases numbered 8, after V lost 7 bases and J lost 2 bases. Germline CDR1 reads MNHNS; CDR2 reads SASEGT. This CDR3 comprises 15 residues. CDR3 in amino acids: CASTQVGTGAYEQYF. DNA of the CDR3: TGTGCCAGCACCCAGGTCGGGACAGGGGCCTACGAGCAGTACTTC.

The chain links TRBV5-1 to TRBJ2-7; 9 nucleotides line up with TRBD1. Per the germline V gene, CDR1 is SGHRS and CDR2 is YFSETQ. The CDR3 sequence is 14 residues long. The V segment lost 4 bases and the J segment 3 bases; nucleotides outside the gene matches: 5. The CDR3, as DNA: TGCGCCAGCAGCCCGGGGGGACAGGGCTACGAGCAGTACTTC. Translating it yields CASSPGGQGYEQYF.

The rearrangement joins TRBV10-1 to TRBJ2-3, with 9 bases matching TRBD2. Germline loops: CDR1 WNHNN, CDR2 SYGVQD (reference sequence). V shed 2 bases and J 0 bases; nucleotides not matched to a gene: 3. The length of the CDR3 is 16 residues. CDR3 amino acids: CASSERLAGSTDTQYF. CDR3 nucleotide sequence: TGCGCCAGCAGTGAGAGGCTAGCGGGGAGCACAGATACGCAGTATTTT.

The CDR3 sequence is CASSLPGSNYGYTF. CDR3 sequence (DNA): TGTGCCAGCAGTCTCCCCGGGTCTAACTATGGCTACACCTTC. J is TRBJ1-2 and V is TRBV28; D remains ambiguous. The germline V and J ends were trimmed by 5 bases and 0 bases, with 10 bases remaining between them. The CDR3 totals 14 residues. The germline V gene encodes CDR1 MDHEN and CDR2 SYDVKM.

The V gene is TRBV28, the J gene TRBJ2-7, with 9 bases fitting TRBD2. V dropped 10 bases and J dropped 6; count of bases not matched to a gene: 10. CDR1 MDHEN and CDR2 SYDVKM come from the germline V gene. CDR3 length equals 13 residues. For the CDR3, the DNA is TGTGCCATCGGAGCGGGGGGAGGATCCGAGCAGTACTTC. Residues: CAIGAGGGSEQYF.

The CDR3 DNA is TGCGCCAGCAGCCCTCCACGGACAGGGGATTCTGGAAACACCATATATTTT. This sequence encodes CASSPPRTGDSGNTIYF. This chain uses TRBV5-1 with TRBJ1-3; 9 bases align to TRBD1. V dropped 4 bases and J dropped 1; count of bases not matched to a gene: 9. In germline, CDR1 is SGHRS, CDR2 YFSETQ. The CDR3 covers 17 residues.

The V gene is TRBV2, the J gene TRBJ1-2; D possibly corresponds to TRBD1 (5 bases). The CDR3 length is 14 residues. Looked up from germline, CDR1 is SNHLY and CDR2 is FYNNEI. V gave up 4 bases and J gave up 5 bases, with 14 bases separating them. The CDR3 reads CASSVTGTSYGYTF. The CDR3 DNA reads TGTGCCAGCAGTGTAACAGGAACAAGTTATGGCTACACCTTC.

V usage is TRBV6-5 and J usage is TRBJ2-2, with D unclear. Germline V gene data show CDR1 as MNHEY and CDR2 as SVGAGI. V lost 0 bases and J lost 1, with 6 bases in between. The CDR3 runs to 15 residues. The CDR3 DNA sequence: TGTGCCAGCAGTTACTCGACGGGGAACACCGGGGAGCTGTTTTTT. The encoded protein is CASSYSTGNTGELFF.